The 25 T cell receptor beta chains below come from one sample, sequenced in a study of T cell clonality in common variable immunodeficiency. TCRdb's table, derived via immunoSEQ multiplex PCR, lists solely in-frame clones and lacks some. Listed for the sample are 40,000 to 50,000 clones, none seen a single time. Sequenced input: peripheral blood mononuclear cells. These receptors were collected from a person aged 18 to 75 in good health.

This clone was observed at least ten times. The sequence runs out 3 residues before the end of the CDR3; the remainder is reconstructed from the germline J gene. The chain is built from TRBV6-1 and TRBJ1-5; TRBD1 matches 9 bases. V shed 3 bases and J 6 bases; nucleotides not matched to a gene: 6. Per the germline V gene, CDR1 is MNHNS and CDR2 is SASEGT. CDR3 length equals 15 residues. Here the CDR3 reads CASSDEGDRVQPQHF. The part of the CDR3 DNA that was read is TGTGCCAGCAGTGATGAGGGGGACAGGGTTCAGCCC.

This clone was counted only a few times. The DNA ends 3 residues before the CDR3 does, and the rest of the CDR3 is filled in from the germline J gene. The chain employs TRBV5-1 and TRBJ2-1; 9 bases fit TRBD2. Germline V gives CDR1 SGHRS, CDR2 YFSETQ. The CDR3 length is 16 residues. The V gene end was trimmed by 4 bases and the J gene end by 2 bases; junction bases not matched to a gene: 7. The covered CDR3 bases are TGCGCCAGCAGCCTGGAGGCTAGCGGGGCCTACAATGAG. This sequence encodes CASSLEASGAYNE. The full CDR3 protein reads CASSLEASGAYNEQFF.

There are many counts of this clone. The read terminates 3 residues ahead of where the CDR3 ends, so the germline J gene completes it. The chain joins TRBV6-2 or TRBV6-3 to TRBJ2-4, with 7 bases fitting TRBD1. In germline, CDR1 is MNHEY, CDR2 SVGEGT. V dropped 6 bases and J dropped 1; count of bases not matched to a gene: 12. There are 17 residues in the CDR3. CDR3 amino acids: CASSPGPSTGAKNIQYF. The part of the CDR3 DNA that was read is TGTGCCAGCAGCCCTGGCCCCTCGACAGGGGCCAAAAACATT.

This clone was seen repeatedly, ten times or more. The read finishes 3 residues shy of the CDR3 end, and the germline J gene is used to complete it. The chain is built from TRBV30 and TRBJ2-1; 12 nucleotides align to TRBD2. J gave up 8 bases and V 1 base, and 0 bases lay outside the gene matches. This CDR3 spans 13 amino acids. Looked up from germline, CDR1 is GTSNPN and CDR2 is SVGIG (reference sequence). CDR3 loop: CAWSGLAGDEQFF. The DNA read from the CDR3 is TGTGCCTGGAGTGGACTAGCGGGGGATGAG.

This clone was seen repeatedly, ten times or more. The read ends 3 residues early relative to the CDR3; the germline J gene fills the gap. The V call is TRBV7-8, the J call TRBJ1-2; maybe TRBD1 (6 bases). V lost 5 bases and J lost 4, with 14 bases in between. This CDR3 contains 14 residues. CDR1 SGHVS and CDR2 FQNEAQ come from the germline V gene. The sequenced CDR3 bases are TGTGCCAGCAGCCCGAAGGGGACACGCTATGGC. This codes for CASSPKGTRYG. The whole CDR3 protein reads CASSPKGTRYGYTF.

In its sample, this clone was seen many times. CDR3 protein: CASTLGHAEAFF. The CDR3 bases that were read are TGTGCCAGCACTTTAGGGCACGCTGAA. This chain connects TRBV5-6 to TRBJ1-1; D call uncertain. The observed sequence ends 3 residues before the CDR3 terminus, with the missing tail filled in from the germline J gene. Germline CDR1 reads SGHDT; CDR2 reads YYEEEE. CDR3 length equals 12 residues. Trimming left V 6 bases short and J 6 bases short, with 12 bases between.

This clone has at least ten counts. The DNA ends 3 residues before the CDR3 does, and the rest of the CDR3 is filled in from the germline J gene. The rearrangement links TRBV5-1 to TRBJ1-4; TRBD1 matches at 9 bases. With 4 bases clipped from V and 7 bases from J, the junction kept 8 bases outside the gene matches. Looked up from germline, CDR1 is SGHRS and CDR2 is YFSETQ. The CDR3 is made up of 15 amino acids. The sequenced CDR3 bases are TGCGCCAGCAGCCTATTGACAGGGGGGAGTGAAAAA. The encoded protein is CASSLLTGGSEK. The whole CDR3 sequence is CASSLLTGGSEKLFF.

This clone came up many times. The read halts 3 residues ahead of the CDR3 end, with the missing end drawn from the germline J gene. The chain uses TRBV28 and TRBJ1-6; TRBD1 matches at 7 bases. The V gene end was trimmed by 5 bases and the J gene end by 7 bases; junction bases not matched to a gene: 11. The CDR3 has 16 residues. Germline V gene sequence: CDR1 MDHEN, CDR2 SYDVKM. CDR3 in amino acids: CASSPQGGPYNSPLHF. Partial CDR3 DNA: TGTGCCAGCAGTCCGCAGGGGGGACCTTACAATTCACCC.

As concerns this clone: The CDR3 extends 3 residues past the end of the read, so its final part is completed from the germline J gene. The chain uses TRBV5-1 and TRBJ2-2, with 9 nucleotides matching TRBD1. The germline gives CDR1 SGHRS, CDR2 YFSETQ. The CDR3 is 15 residues long. Here the CDR3 reads CASKTGQGTYEKLFF. CDR3 DNA (partial): TGCGCCAGCAAGACGGGACAGGGAACGTATGAAAAG.

This clone occurred a few times. The CDR3 is cut off 3 residues early in the read; its end comes from the germline J gene. V gene TRBV30 combines with J gene TRBJ1-1, with a possible D match to TRBD1 (5 bases). Trimming removed 2 bases from V and 3 bases from J, with 7 bases in between. CDR3 length equals 12 residues. The germline CDR1 and CDR2 sequences are GTSNPN and SVGIG (reference sequence). The DNA read from the CDR3 is TGTGCCTGGAGTAAACAGGACACTGAA. Amino acids: CAWSKQDTE. The whole CDR3 region reads CAWSKQDTEAFF.

This clone was seen ten or more times. The sequence runs out 3 residues before the end of the CDR3; the remainder is reconstructed from the germline J gene. The chain has TRBV10-3 and TRBJ2-7; D is unclear. Germline V gene sequence: CDR1 ENHRY, CDR2 SYGVKD. V gave up 2 bases and J gave up 5 bases, with 7 bases separating them. CDR3 size: 12 residues. Incomplete CDR3 DNA: TGTGCCATCAGTGAGCAAACAGACGAG. Its protein is CAISEQTDE. In full, the CDR3 is CAISEQTDEQYF.

This clone appeared many times. The sequenced fragment ends 3 residues before the CDR3 boundary, so the rest is inferred from the germline J gene. V and J are TRBV18 and TRBJ1-6; no clear D. Germline V gives CDR1 KGHSH, CDR2 LQKENI. The CDR3 consists of 16 residues. V dropped 4 bases and J dropped 5 bases, with 15 bases sitting between them. The CDR3 DNA, read in part, is TGTGCCAGCTCACTGCTCCGGGTTGTGGATAATTCACCC. The encoded protein is CASSLLRVVDNSP. The entire CDR3 reads CASSLLRVVDNSPLHF.

This clone was recorded a few times. Sequencing ends 3 residues short of the CDR3 end; the germline J gene provides the rest. The chain couples TRBV18 to TRBJ2-3, with unresolved D. The CDR3 runs 14 residues. Germline CDR1 is KGHSH and CDR2 is LQKENI. The DNA read from the CDR3 is TGTGCCAGCTCACCACCGAGTTCCGTAGAGACG. It is translated as CASSPPSSVET. The full CDR3 protein is CASSPPSSVETQYF.

Turning to this clone: With the read ending 3 residues before the CDR3 end, the germline J gene is used to fill in that end. The J gene is TRBJ1-6, the V gene TRBV2, with D possibly being TRBD1 (6 bases). Looked up from germline, CDR1 is SNHLY and CDR2 is FYNNEI. The CDR3 length is 16 residues. V was cut by 6 bases and J by 9 bases, with 21 bases left in between. The part of the CDR3 DNA that was read is TGTGCCAGCAGGCCTACTTCAGGGGATCGGGGTTCACCC. This codes for CASRPTSGDRGSP. The entire CDR3 protein reads CASRPTSGDRGSPLHF.

This clone was picked up many times. Read coverage stops 3 residues before the CDR3 terminus; the germline J gene supplies the remainder. This sequence joins TRBV10-3 and TRBJ1-5; D unclear. V gave up 0 bases and J gave up 4 bases, with 4 bases separating them. The CDR3 loop spans 13 amino acids. Germline V gene data show CDR1 as ENHRY and CDR2 as SYGVKD. Incomplete CDR3 DNA: TGTGCCATCAGTGAGTCGACTAATCAGCCC. Its translation: CAISESTNQP. The CDR3 in full is CAISESTNQPQHF.

Many counts were recorded for this clone. The read halts 3 residues ahead of the CDR3 end, with the missing end drawn from the germline J gene. The V and J genes are TRBV7-6 and TRBJ1-5, with a possible D match to TRBD1 (6 bases). The CDR3 runs 13 residues. Germline CDR1 reads SGHVS; CDR2 reads FNYEAQ. Trimming stripped 6 bases from V and 9 bases from J, with 15 bases between. The CDR3: CASSLDRIRPQHF. CDR3 DNA (partial): TGTGCCAGCAGTCTCGACAGGATTCGGCCC. Full variable domain (missing parts from reference TRBV7-6 and TRBJ1-5): GAGVSQSPRYKVTKRGQDVALRCDPISGHVSLYWYRQALGQGPEFLTYFNYEAQQDKSGLPNDRFSAERPEGSISTLTIQRTEQRDSAMYRCASSLDRIRPQHFGDGTRLSIL.

This clone has at least ten counts. The sequenced fragment ends 3 residues before the CDR3 boundary, so the rest is inferred from the germline J gene. This sequence joins TRBV30 and TRBJ1-2; 7 bases line up with TRBD1. Germline V gene sequence: CDR1 GTSNPN, CDR2 SVGIG (reference sequence). The CDR3 length is 12 residues. Trimming removed 4 bases from V and 7 bases from J; junction bases left unmatched: 6. The sequenced part of the CDR3 DNA is TGTGCCTGGACTACAGGGGTGGGTGGC. It encodes CAWTTGVGG. The full CDR3 protein is CAWTTGVGGYTF.

Points on this clone: The CDR3 is cut off 3 residues early in the read; its end comes from the germline J gene. The gene calls are TRBV2 and TRBJ2-2, with a possible D match to TRBD1 (5 bases). CDR1 SNHLY and CDR2 FYNNEI come from the germline V gene. The CDR3 runs to 14 residues. The part of the CDR3 DNA that was read is TGTGCCAGCAGAATGGGGTCTGGGGCCAACGTG. It is translated as CASRMGSGANV. The whole CDR3 reads CASRMGSGANVLFF.

This clone has at least ten counts. CDR3: CASTPLDSKSTDTQYF. The part of the CDR3 DNA that was read is TGTGCCAGCACCCCCTTGGACAGTAAAAGCACAGATACG. The V gene is TRBV12-3 or TRBV12-4, the J gene TRBJ2-3; the D gene is possibly TRBD1 (6 bases). The read falls 3 residues short of the CDR3 end, and the missing part is taken from the germline J gene. The length of the CDR3 is 16 residues. V was cut by 7 bases and J by 0 bases, with 17 bases left in between.

This clone was seen ten or more times. The missing CDR3 end, 3 residues past where the read stops, is filled in from the germline J gene. The chain employs TRBV11-3 and TRBJ2-2, with 7 nucleotides matching TRBD1. The CDR3 runs 14 residues. Germline assignment: CDR1 SGHNT and CDR2 YENEEA. The part of the CDR3 DNA that was read is TGTGCCAGCAGCCCGGGACAGATGAATTCACCG. Translation: CASSPGQMNSP. From start to end, the CDR3 is CASSPGQMNSPLFF.

The sample holds many counts of this clone. The read terminates 3 residues ahead of where the CDR3 ends, so the germline J gene completes it. The rearrangement links TRBV10-1 to TRBJ1-5; maybe TRBD1 (5 bases). The germline gives CDR1 WNHNN, CDR2 SYGVQD (reference sequence). V shed 2 bases and J shed 4 bases, with 9 bases lying between them. The CDR3 consists of 14 residues. The CDR3 sequence is CASSEGQKNQPQHF. The CDR3 DNA, read in part, is TGCGCCAGCAGTGAGGGACAAAAAAATCAGCCC.

Concerning this clone itself: Coverage ceases 3 residues before the CDR3 finishes, and the germline J gene fills in the end. The chain joins TRBV18 to TRBJ1-6, with 11 positions matching TRBD1. V dropped 2 bases and J dropped 6; count of bases not matched to a gene: 6. The CDR3 length is 17 residues. Germline V gene data show CDR1 as KGHSH and CDR2 as LQKENI. CDR3 sequence: CASSPLGQGDSNSPLHF. CDR3 bases read: TGTGCCAGCTCACCATTGGGACAGGGGGATAGTAATTCACCC.

This clone was counted ten times or more. The read comes to an end 3 residues before the CDR3 does, leaving the germline J gene to fill in the end. The rearrangement uses TRBV18 and TRBJ2-7; 7 nucleotides line up with TRBD2. Per the germline V gene, CDR1 is KGHSH and CDR2 is LQKENI. V dropped 3 bases and J dropped 0; count of bases not matched to a gene: 2. CDR3 length: 14 amino acids. CDR3 DNA, as far as it was read: TGTGCCAGCTCACCCGGGGGGACCTCCTACGAG. Its protein product is CASSPGGTSYE. The entire CDR3 is CASSPGGTSYEQYF.

This clone appeared many times. The read ends 3 residues before the CDR3 terminus; that terminus is restored from the germline J gene. The chain carries TRBV18 and TRBJ1-6; TRBD1 agrees at 10 bases. Per the germline V gene, CDR1 is KGHSH and CDR2 is LQKENI. The CDR3 length is 15 residues. V shed 3 bases, J shed 9 bases, and the junction held 5 bases outside the gene matches. The DNA read from the CDR3 is TGTGCCAGCTCACCCCGGGACAGGGGCAGTTCACCC. It translates to CASSPRDRGSSP. The whole CDR3 sequence reads CASSPRDRGSSPLHF.

This clone came up many times. From the germline J gene comes the end of the CDR3, since the read stops 3 residues before it. This sequence joins TRBV19 and TRBJ2-7; D is perhaps TRBD2 (5 bases). V was pared by 0 bases and J by 2 bases, with 14 bases between. The CDR3 has 16 amino acids. CDR1 is LNHDA, CDR2 SQIVND, per germline (reference sequence). CDR3 DNA, as far as it was read: TGTGCCAGTAGTATAGACCTCGGGGAGTTTCCCTACGAG. Translated: CASSIDLGEFPYE. The entire CDR3 is CASSIDLGEFPYEQYF.